Each of the 7 T cell receptor beta chains below was sequenced from the same sample in a study of blood T cells in healthy people across ages. The second PCR ran roughly 7 to 11 cycles with a sample-barcoded 5' primer and J-beta primers. TCRdb re-called the 5' RACE reads through MiXCR, storing one row per CDR3 protein. Of over 950,000 distinct CDR3 sequences listed, around two fifths are singletons. Source material: blood. These receptors were collected from a man between 18 and 35 years old in good health.

The rearrangement joins TRBV5-1 to TRBJ1-5; 8 nucleotides align to TRBD1. This CDR3 has 15 residues. Germline assignment: CDR1 SGHRS and CDR2 YFSETQ. The junction had 5 bases not matched to a gene; V was cut back by 3 bases and J by 3 bases. As DNA, the CDR3 is TGCGCCAGCAGCTGGACAGGGTTTAACAATCAGCCCCAGCATTTT. This sequence encodes CASSWTGFNNQPQHF.

A few counts support this clonotype. This sequence joins TRBV12-3 or TRBV12-4 and TRBJ1-5, with a tentative D call TRBD1 (6 bases). The V end lost 0 bases, the J end lost 2 bases, and 11 bases lay between the germline ends. The CDR3 has 16 residues. The CDR3: CASSLAGGLGNQPQHF. The CDR3 coding sequence is TGTGCCAGCAGTTTAGCGGGGGGGCTCGGCAATCAGCCCCAGCATTTT.

This clonotype was detected only a few times. The CDR3 sequence: CASRLMTETEAFF. CDR3 nucleotide sequence: TGTGCCAGCAGACTCATGACAGAAACTGAAGCTTTCTTT. The chain couples TRBV12-3 or TRBV12-4 to TRBJ1-1; the D gene is possibly TRBD1 (5 bases). Trimming took off 6 bases at V and 5 bases at J, with 13 bases between the two ends. This CDR3 is 13 amino acids long.

Note on this clonotype: One end of the junction fails to match germline, which may point to a read error. The gene calls are TRBV5-1 and TRBJ2-2; 10 bases agree with TRBD1. The CDR3 extends over 15 amino acids. From germline, CDR1 is SGHRS and CDR2 YFSETQ. CDR3: CASSLTGGKTGELSF. CDR3 coding DNA: TGCGCCAGCAGCCTGACAGGGGGCAAAACCGGGGAGCTGTCTTTT. The full variable domain, completed using reference TRBV5-1 and TRBJ2-2, is KAGVTQTPRYLIKTRGQQVTLSCSPISGHRSVSWYQQTPGQGLQFLFEYFSETQRNKGNFPGRFSGRQFSNSRSEMNVSTLELGDSALYLCASSLTGGKTGELSFGEGSRLTVL.

This clonotype was found many times. The rearrangement joins TRBV29-1 to TRBJ2-5, with TRBD2 identical over 9 bases. The J call may be incorrect, as the DNA end agrees better with TRBJ2-7. In germline, CDR1 is SQVTM, CDR2 ANQGSEA. CDR3 length: 12 residues. The CDR3 DNA follows: TGCAGCGCCAAGGGACTAGCACGCGAGCAGTACTTC. Translated, it gives CSAKGLAREQYF.

This clonotype was counted between two and nine times. The J gene is TRBJ2-1, the V gene TRBV4-2; the match to TRBD2 covers 9 bases. CDR1 and CDR2 (germline): LGHNA, YNFKEQ. V dropped 1 base and J dropped 4; count of bases not matched to a gene: 11. The CDR3 runs 18 residues. The CDR3 bases are TGTGCCAGCAGCCAAGGAATCGTAGCGGGGGATTGGTACAATGAGCAGTTCTTC. Protein product: CASSQGIVAGDWYNEQFF.

This clonotype was recorded at least ten times. The chain is built from TRBV12-3 or TRBV12-4 and TRBJ2-1; D is undetermined. V lost 2 bases and J 8 bases, leaving 10 bases between the germline ends. The CDR3 sequence is 13 residues long. CDR3 nucleotides: TGTGCCAGCAGTTTATCTTGGGTCGATGAGCAGTTCTTC. Protein: CASSLSWVDEQFF.